These T cell receptor beta chains were read from a single sample in a study of blood T cell repertoires in COVID-19. The data were produced by immunoSEQ multiplex PCR, yet TCRdb's version contains in-frame clones alone and is incomplete. Of some 170,000 clones in the sample, 75% to 80% were seen once. What was sequenced was peripheral blood. These TCRs come from a woman aged 45 to 65 with active or convalescent COVID-19. The CDR3 runs from the conserved cysteine through the conserved F or W. Fields, in order: J gene, clone size, D gene, V gene, CDR3 DNA, CDR3 protein. D genes are given only for firm matches. Rows give clone size only sometimes, using once, few, many, or a class for an expanded clone.

J: TRBJ2-7
size: .
D: .
V: TRBV18
DNA: TGTGCCAGCAGCGGAGGGTCGCACTCCTACGAGCAGTACTTC
CDR3: CASSGGSHSYEQYF

J: TRBJ2-1
size: few
D: .
V: TRBV10-3
DNA: TGTGCCATTTGGCGGGGCGGATCCTACAATGAGCAGTTCTTC
CDR3: CAIWRGGSYNEQFF

J: TRBJ1-1
size: .
D: .
V: TRBV28
DNA: TGTGCCAGCAGGTTCCCCTCTCTACGTAGCACTGAAGCTTTCTTT
CDR3: CASRFPSLRSTEAFF

J: TRBJ1-2
size: .
D: .
V: TRBV29-1
DNA: TGCAGCGTTGGGGGAGGGAGCTATGGCTACACCTTC
CDR3: CSVGGGSYGYTF

J: TRBJ2-7
size: .
D: .
V: TRBV11-1
DNA: TGTGCCAGCAGCCGGTCTGGGAGGTCCATGGGCGAGCAGTACTTC
CDR3: CASSRSGRSMGEQYF

J: TRBJ1-1
size: few
D: TRBD1
V: TRBV18
DNA: TGTGCCAGCTCACCGGGACAGCAGAACACTGAAGCTTTCTTT
CDR3: CASSPGQQNTEAFF

J: TRBJ1-1
size: .
D: TRBD1
V: TRBV18
DNA: TGTGCCAGCTCACCTCGGGGACAGGGACCCAACACTGAAGCTTTCTTT
CDR3: CASSPRGQGPNTEAFF

J: TRBJ2-6
size: .
D: .
V: TRBV28
DNA: TGTGCCAGCAGTTTATCCAGTTTTTCCTCTGGGGCCAACGTCCTGACTTTC
CDR3: CASSLSSFSSGANVLTF

J: TRBJ2-5
size: .
D: TRBD1
V: TRBV19
DNA: TGTGCCAGTAGTATGGACAGGGAGGAGACCCAGTACTTC
CDR3: CASSMDREETQYF

J: TRBJ1-5
size: .
D: .
V: TRBV7-2
DNA: TGTGCCAGCAGCTCAGACAGGCGCAATCAGCCCCAGCATTTT
CDR3: CASSSDRRNQPQHF

J: TRBJ1-1
size: .
D: .
V: TRBV2
DNA: TGTGCCAGCAGAGCCGATTGGAACACTGAAGCTTTCTTT
CDR3: CASRADWNTEAFF

J: TRBJ1-5
size: .
D: TRBD1
V: TRBV6-6
DNA: TGTGCCAGCACAGGGGGCTATGGAGACAATCAGCCCCAGCATTTT
CDR3: CASTGGYGDNQPQHF

J: TRBJ1-1
size: once
D: TRBD1
V: TRBV29-1
DNA: TGCAGCGTTGAGCAGGGGGCCTGGGAAGCTTTCTTT
CDR3: CSVEQGAWEAFF

J: TRBJ2-3
size: .
D: TRBD1
V: TRBV29-1
DNA: TGCAGCGTTGGTTATTCCGACAGGGCGGGCACAGATACGCAGTATTTT
CDR3: CSVGYSDRAGTDTQYF

J: TRBJ1-1
size: .
D: .
V: TRBV30
DNA: TGTGCCTGGAGTAGGCGGACAAACACTGAAGCTTTCTTT
CDR3: CAWSRRTNTEAFF

J: TRBJ2-3
size: .
D: .
V: TRBV7-8
DNA: TGTGCCAGCAGCCCCAAGTCGGGGATCCCCACAGATACGCAGTATTTT
CDR3: CASSPKSGIPTDTQYF

J: TRBJ1-2
size: .
D: .
V: TRBV27
DNA: TGTGCCAGCAGTTTAAATGCAGGACGGGGCTATGGCTACACCTTC
CDR3: CASSLNAGRGYGYTF

J: TRBJ1-1
size: .
D: .
V: TRBV9
DNA: TGTGCCAGCAGCGGGACACCAAACACTGAAGCTTTCTTT
CDR3: CASSGTPNTEAFF

J: TRBJ1-5
size: .
D: TRBD1
V: TRBV27
DNA: TGTGCCAGCAGTTTATCGAGAGCCAAGGGACAGGGGCACAATCAGCCCCAGCATTTT
CDR3: CASSLSRAKGQGHNQPQHF

J: TRBJ2-7
size: .
D: .
V: TRBV21-1
DNA: TGTGCCAGCAGCAAATCCAGGAAAAACACCTACGAGCAGTACTTC
CDR3: CASSKSRKNTYEQYF

J: TRBJ1-5
size: .
D: TRBD1
V: TRBV30
DNA: TGTGCCTGGAGTGCACAGGGGGGGCAGCCCCAGCATTTT
CDR3: CAWSAQGGQPQHF

J: TRBJ2-5
size: .
D: .
V: TRBV19
DNA: TGTGCCAGTAGTGACGGAGGGACCCAAGAGACCCAGTACTTC
CDR3: CASSDGGTQETQYF

J: TRBJ2-6
size: .
D: TRBD2
V: TRBV7-2
DNA: TGTGCCAGCAGCTTAGTGGCTAGCGGGAGTCATGGGGCCAACGTCCTGACTTTC
CDR3: CASSLVASGSHGANVLTF

J: TRBJ1-1
size: .
D: TRBD1
V: TRBV2
DNA: TGTGCCAGCAGCGGACAGGGTGCCAACACTGAAGCTTTCTTT
CDR3: CASSGQGANTEAFF

J: TRBJ1-4
size: .
D: .
V: TRBV7-2
DNA: TGTGCCAGCAGCTTAGGGACTCCAACTAATGAAAAACTGTTTTTT
CDR3: CASSLGTPTNEKLFF

J: TRBJ2-3
size: .
D: TRBD1
V: TRBV11-3
DNA: TGTGCCAGCAGCTTAGGGGGACAGGGTTATACGCAGTATTTT
CDR3: CASSLGGQGYTQYF

J: TRBJ1-2
size: .
D: .
V: TRBV30
DNA: TGTGCCTGGAGTCCCCGTGAGTATGGCTACACCTTC
CDR3: CAWSPREYGYTF

J: TRBJ2-5
size: .
D: TRBD1
V: TRBV19
DNA: TGTGCCAGCTCGTGGGGGACAGGGGGTGAGACCCAGTACTTC
CDR3: CASSWGTGGETQYF

J: TRBJ2-3
size: .
D: TRBD2
V: TRBV29-1
DNA: TGCAGCGTTGAGGTTGGCGGGAGCCCAGATACGCAGTATTTT
CDR3: CSVEVGGSPDTQYF

J: TRBJ1-5
size: .
D: .
V: TRBV21-1
DNA: TGTGCCAGCAGCAAAAAGGGGCACGGACAGGGGGCGAGAAGGAATCAGCCCCAGCATTTT
CDR3: CASSKKGHGQGARRNQPQHF

J: TRBJ2-3
size: .
D: TRBD2
V: TRBV29-1
DNA: TGCAGCGTAGACACTAGCGGGGCTACAGATACGCAGTATTTT
CDR3: CSVDTSGATDTQYF

J: TRBJ2-5
size: once
D: TRBD1
V: TRBV24-1
DNA: TGTGCCACCAGTGATCCCCGGACAGGGGTAAAGACCCAGTACTTC
CDR3: CATSDPRTGVKTQYF

J: TRBJ1-4
size: .
D: .
V: TRBV4-3
DNA: TGCGCCAGCAGCCAAGATCTCCGGGGAAAACTGTTTTTT
CDR3: CASSQDLRGKLFF

J: TRBJ2-5
size: .
D: .
V: TRBV14
DNA: TGTGCCAGCAGCCAAGCTGGACTAAAAAAAGAGACCCAGTACTTC
CDR3: CASSQAGLKKETQYF

J: TRBJ1-2
size: few
D: .
V: TRBV5-4
DNA: TGTGCCAGCAGCTCCCTGACGGGAAACTATGGCTACACCTTC
CDR3: CASSSLTGNYGYTF

J: TRBJ1-4
size: .
D: TRBD1
V: TRBV4-1
DNA: TGCGCCAGCAGCCAAGGGGACAGGGATAATGAAAAACTGTTTTTT
CDR3: CASSQGDRDNEKLFF

J: TRBJ2-7
size: .
D: .
V: TRBV6-1
DNA: TGTGCCAGCAGTGATGGGACATACCTAGGCGAGCAGTACTTC
CDR3: CASSDGTYLGEQYF

J: TRBJ1-1
size: .
D: .
V: TRBV5-1
DNA: TGCGCCAGCAGCACCGAGGGGACAACACGGGGTGAAGCTTTCTTT
CDR3: CASSTEGTTRGEAFF

J: TRBJ1-2
size: .
D: .
V: TRBV18
DNA: TGTGCCAGCTCACTACCCAGGGGTTCTAACTATGGCTACACCTTC
CDR3: CASSLPRGSNYGYTF

J: TRBJ2-3
size: .
D: TRBD1
V: TRBV7-2
DNA: TGTGCCAGCAGCCCAACAGGGGTTAGCACAGATACGCAGTATTTT
CDR3: CASSPTGVSTDTQYF

J: TRBJ1-1
size: few
D: .
V: TRBV11-1
DNA: TGTGCCAGCAGTTCTCAGGGGAACACTGAAGCTTTCTTT
CDR3: CASSSQGNTEAFF

J: TRBJ2-7
size: once
D: .
V: TRBV19
DNA: TGTGCCAGTAGTATGGGCCTCTCCTACGAGCAGTACTTC
CDR3: CASSMGLSYEQYF

J: TRBJ1-2
size: .
D: TRBD1
V: TRBV30
DNA: TGTGCCTGTAACAGGGGGGGAGGCTACACCTTC
CDR3: CACNRGGGYTF

J: TRBJ2-3
size: few
D: TRBD2
V: TRBV4-2
DNA: TGTGCCAGCAGCCAAGAGCGGGGGGCCACCTTGGGAGGGCAGTATTTT
CDR3: CASSQERGATLGGQYF

J: TRBJ2-1
size: .
D: .
V: TRBV9
DNA: TGTGCCAGCAGCGTAGATCCACAGCAGGGGCAGTTCTTC
CDR3: CASSVDPQQGQFF

J: TRBJ1-6
size: few
D: TRBD1
V: TRBV12-3/TRBV12-4
DNA: TGTGCCAGCAGTCGACAGGGTCTTTCACCCCTCCACTTT
CDR3: CASSRQGLSPLHF

J: TRBJ2-7
size: .
D: TRBD2
V: TRBV11-2
DNA: TGTGCCAGCAGCTCCGGGACTAGCGGGCTCCTTCTAGGGAACGAGCAGTACTTC
CDR3: CASSSGTSGLLLGNEQYF

J: TRBJ2-5
size: .
D: TRBD2
V: TRBV19
DNA: TGTGCCAGTAGTATTATGGGGACTAGCGGGGGTCAAGAGACCCAGTACTTC
CDR3: CASSIMGTSGGQETQYF

J: TRBJ1-3
size: .
D: TRBD1
V: TRBV7-2
DNA: TGTGCCAGCAGCACAGGACAGGGGGCTGGAAACACCATATATTTT
CDR3: CASSTGQGAGNTIYF

J: TRBJ2-5
size: .
D: .
V: TRBV6-5
DNA: TGTGCCAGCAGCCGAGCCGGTTTCCAAGAGACCCAGTACTTC
CDR3: CASSRAGFQETQYF

J: TRBJ2-3
size: once
D: TRBD2
V: TRBV5-4
DNA: TGTGCCAGCATTCCCCAGCGGGAGTTCGGAGATACGCAGTATTTT
CDR3: CASIPQREFGDTQYF

J: TRBJ2-1
size: .
D: .
V: TRBV11-2
DNA: TGTGCCAGCAGCTTAGTGTCTGGCGGAAACTCCTACAATGAGCAGTTCTTC
CDR3: CASSLVSGGNSYNEQFF

J: TRBJ1-1
size: .
D: TRBD1
V: TRBV6-5
DNA: TGTGCCAGCAGGCAGACAGGGGGCACTGAAGCTTTCTTT
CDR3: CASRQTGGTEAFF

J: TRBJ2-7
size: .
D: TRBD1
V: TRBV4-2
DNA: TGTGCCAGCAGCCAAAGACAGGGGGAAAACGCCTACGAGCAGTACTTC
CDR3: CASSQRQGENAYEQYF

J: TRBJ1-5
size: .
D: TRBD1
V: TRBV28
DNA: TGTGCCAGCAGTTTACGGACAGGGTATCAGCCCCAGCATTTT
CDR3: CASSLRTGYQPQHF

J: TRBJ2-1
size: .
D: .
V: TRBV25-1
DNA: TGTGCCAGCAGTGAACACCAGTCCTGGTCAAATGAGCAGTTCTTC
CDR3: CASSEHQSWSNEQFF

J: TRBJ1-5
size: .
D: TRBD1
V: TRBV15
DNA: TGTGCCACCAGCAGAGGACAGGGGGCTGTCCGGCCCCAGCATTTT
CDR3: CATSRGQGAVRPQHF

J: TRBJ2-5
size: .
D: TRBD2
V: TRBV30
DNA: TGTGCCTGGAGTGCTACTAGCGGGAGTCGGGAGACCCAGTACTTC
CDR3: CAWSATSGSRETQYF